The T cell receptor beta chain under discussion was sequenced for a study of shared clonotypes between healthy human individuals. The assay was immunoSEQ multiplex PCR, and TCRdb's table has in-frame clones only and misses some. This sample has approximately 1,500,000 clones; about 98% occur once, and the top ten carry about 0.45%. CDR1 and CDR2 (germline): MNHNS, SASEGT. This CDR3 region has 16 residues. The V gene end was trimmed by 4 bases and the J gene end by 2 bases; junction bases not matched to a gene: 8. The sequencing sample was made of naive CD4+ T cells sorted from blood. Subset specified: CD45RA+ positively selected. The V call is TRBV6-1, the J call TRBJ1-5; 7 positions match TRBD1. The sequence came from a man younger than 40 in good health. This CDR3 is CASSGGAGGGNQPQHF. The CDR3 DNA sequence: TGTGCCAGCAGTGGGGGAGCAGGGGGAGGCAATCAGCCCCAGCATTTT.